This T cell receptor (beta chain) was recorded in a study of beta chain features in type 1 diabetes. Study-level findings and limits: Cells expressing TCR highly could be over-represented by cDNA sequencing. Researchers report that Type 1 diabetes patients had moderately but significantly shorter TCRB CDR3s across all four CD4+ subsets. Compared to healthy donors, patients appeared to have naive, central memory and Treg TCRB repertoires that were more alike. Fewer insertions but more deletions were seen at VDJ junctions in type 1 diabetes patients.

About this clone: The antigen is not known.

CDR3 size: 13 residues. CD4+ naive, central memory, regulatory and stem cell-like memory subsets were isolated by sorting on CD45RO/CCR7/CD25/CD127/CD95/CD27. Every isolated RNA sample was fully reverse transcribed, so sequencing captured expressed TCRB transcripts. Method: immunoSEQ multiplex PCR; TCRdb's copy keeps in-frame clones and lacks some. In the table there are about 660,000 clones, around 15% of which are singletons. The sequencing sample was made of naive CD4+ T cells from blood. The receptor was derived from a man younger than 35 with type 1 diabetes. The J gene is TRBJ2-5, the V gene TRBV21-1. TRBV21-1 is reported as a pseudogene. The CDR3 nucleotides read TGTGCCAGCAGCAAAGACGGGCTGGAGACCCAGTACTTC. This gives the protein CASSKDGLETQYF.